Below, 17 T cell receptor beta chains from the same sample are listed, as sequenced in a study of T cell responses to AZD1222 COVID-19 vaccine. Some clones are missing from TCRdb's copy, which holds only in-frame ones; the method was immunoSEQ multiplex PCR. The table records fewer than 100,000 clones, more than 80% of them present only once. This sample comprised peripheral blood, obtained on day 0 of AZD1222 vaccination. Receptors were obtained from an adult in good health.

CDR3 region: CASSPSRSTIYF. For the CDR3, the DNA is TGTGCCAGCAGTCCCTCCCGGAGCACCATATATTTT. The genes are TRBV6-5 and TRBJ1-3, with unresolved D. Germline loops: CDR1 MNHEY, CDR2 SVGAGI. The ends were cut back, 5 bases at V and 9 bases at J, with 11 bases in the middle. This CDR3 comprises 12 residues.

DNA for the CDR3: TGTGCCAGCAGCTTAGCTATTGGACAGCTCGAAAAACTGTTTTTT. It encodes CASSLAIGQLEKLFF. This chain joins TRBV7-9 and TRBJ1-4; perhaps TRBD1 as D (6 bases). Trimming shortened V by 0 bases and J by 8 bases, and 13 bases separated the two germline ends. Germline assignment: CDR1 SEHNR and CDR2 FQNEAQ (reference sequence). CDR3 size: 15 residues.

The chain is built from TRBV19 and TRBJ2-2, with 10 bases fitting TRBD1. V lost 7 bases, J lost 7 bases, and 6 bases stayed unmatched. The CDR3 runs to 14 residues. Looked up from germline, CDR1 is LNHDA and CDR2 is SQIVND (reference sequence). The CDR3 DNA sequence: TGTGCCAGTACCGTGACAGGGGGCAACGGGGAGCTGTTTTTT. The encoded protein is CASTVTGGNGELFF.

This chain joins TRBV10-3 and TRBJ1-2, with no clear D. The germline V and J ends were trimmed by 10 bases and 6 bases, with 15 bases remaining between them. The CDR3 is made up of 12 amino acids. Germline loops: CDR1 ENHRY, CDR2 SYGVKD. This CDR3 is CATSDNWDGYTF. In DNA, the CDR3 is TGTGCCACGTCAGACAATTGGGATGGCTACACCTTC.

Only one count was recorded for this clone. This rearrangement joins TRBV7-9 to TRBJ2-1; TRBD1 matches at 10 bases. The CDR3 has 15 amino acids. Germline V gives CDR1 SEHNR, CDR2 FQNEAQ (reference sequence). The V segment lost 1 base and the J segment 5 bases; nucleotides outside the gene matches: 2. CDR3 loop: CASSLGQGAHNEQFF. CDR3 nucleotides: TGTGCCAGCAGCTTAGGACAGGGGGCCCACAATGAGCAGTTCTTC. Combining the CDR3 with reference TRBV7-9 and TRBJ2-1 gives the whole variable domain DTGVSQNPRHKITKRGQNVTFRCDPISEHNRLYWYRQTLGQGPEFLTYFQNEAQLEKSRLLSDRFSAERPKGSFSTLEIQRTEQGDSAMYLCASSLGQGAHNEQFFGPGTRLTVL.

The gene calls are TRBV2 and TRBJ1-1; D unresolved. CDR3 length: 14 amino acids. In germline, CDR1 is SNHLY, CDR2 FYNNEI. V was pared by 6 bases and J by 0 bases, with 11 bases between. For the CDR3, the DNA is TGTGCCAGCAGAAAGGACCGAATGAACACTGAAGCTTTCTTT. Its protein is CASRKDRMNTEAFF.

The chain couples TRBV6-2 or TRBV6-3 to TRBJ2-5, with D possibly being TRBD1 (6 bases). Germline-derived CDR1 and CDR2 are MNHEY and SVGEGT. The CDR3 has 16 residues. V was pared by 5 bases and J by 7 bases, with 23 bases between. CDR3 region: CASSVTGTILPGTQYF. The CDR3 DNA reads as TGTGCCAGCAGTGTCACAGGGACCATTCTACCCGGGACCCAGTACTTC.

The CDR3 here is CASSFPWGESYNEQFF. In DNA form, the CDR3 reads TGTGCCAGCAGCTTCCCATGGGGGGAGTCCTACAATGAGCAGTTCTTC. The rearrangement uses TRBV7-2 and TRBJ2-1, with D possibly TRBD2 on 6 matching bases. Trimming stripped 3 bases from V and 1 base from J, with 13 bases between. This CDR3 is 16 amino acids long. Germline lookup yields CDR1 SGHTA and CDR2 FQGNSA.

J is TRBJ2-3 and V is TRBV14, with a weak D call TRBD2 (5 bases). The CDR3 runs 15 residues. The germline V gene encodes CDR1 SGHDN and CDR2 FVKESK. With 5 bases removed from V and 6 bases from J, the gap between germline ends came to 18 bases. This chain's CDR3 is CASSETRPLLDTQYF. CDR3 DNA: TGTGCCAGCAGCGAAACTAGACCACTCCTGGATACGCAGTATTTT.

The chain combines TRBV25-1 with TRBJ2-7; 7 bases match TRBD2. Germline V gene lookup returns CDR1 MGHDK and CDR2 SYGVNS. There are 14 residues in the CDR3. After removal of 1 base from V and 7 bases from J, the junction contained 7 bases not matched to a gene. Here the CDR3 DNA reads TGTGCCAGCAGTGAATTTTTCAGGGAGGGTGAGCAGTACTTC. Residues: CASSEFFREGEQYF.

The J gene is TRBJ2-1, the V gene TRBV15; possibly TRBD2 for D (6 bases). Looked up from germline, CDR1 is LNHNV and CDR2 is YYDKDF (reference sequence). Trimming removed 0 bases from V and 10 bases from J, with 10 bases in between. The CDR3 consists of 13 residues. The CDR3 protein is CATSRDRDSEQFF. In DNA form, the CDR3 reads TGTGCCACCAGCAGAGATCGGGACTCCGAGCAGTTCTTC.

The V call is TRBV6-4, the J call TRBJ1-2; 7 bases line up with TRBD1. V was clipped by 3 bases and J by 6 bases; unmatched bases: 7. CDR1 MRHNA and CDR2 SNTAGT come from the germline V gene. The length of the CDR3 is 14 residues. The CDR3 nucleotides read TGTGCCAGCAGTGAGACAGGGTACGGAAATGGCTACACCTTC. Protein sequence: CASSETGYGNGYTF.

This clone was counted between two and nine times. The J gene is TRBJ1-2, the V gene TRBV4-1; D call uncertain. V lost 2 bases and J lost 4, with 14 bases in between. This CDR3 contains 15 residues. CDR1 MGHRA and CDR2 YSYEKL come from the germline V gene. The CDR3 region has the DNA TGCGCCAGCAGCCAAACCTCGCTGACGGTCTATGGCTACACCTTC. It specifies CASSQTSLTVYGYTF.

The V and J genes are TRBV19 and TRBJ2-2; D is undetermined. Per the germline V gene, CDR1 is LNHDA and CDR2 is SQIVND (reference sequence). This CDR3 has 12 residues. Trimming shortened V by 7 bases and J by 5 bases, and 8 bases separated the two germline ends. CDR3 region: CASNERTGELFF. In DNA, the CDR3 is TGTGCCAGTAACGAGAGGACCGGGGAGCTGTTTTTT.

V gene TRBV30 combines with J gene TRBJ1-6, with D unclear. The CDR3 loop spans 14 amino acids. Trimming cost V 3 bases and J 7 bases, with 13 bases left between them. Germline values: CDR1 GTSNPN, CDR2 SVGIG (reference sequence). The CDR3 coding sequence is TGTGCCTGGAGGGACTCTTTGGCGAATTCACCCCTCCACTTT. The encoded protein is CAWRDSLANSPLHF.

This chain uses TRBV5-1 with TRBJ1-5; no definite D call. Germline CDR1 SGHRS, CDR2 YFSETQ. This CDR3 is 15 amino acids long. V lost 0 bases, J lost 0 bases, and 7 bases lay in between. CDR3 sequence (DNA): TGCGCCAGCAGCTTGGTGCCCGATAGCAATCAGCCCCAGCATTTT. Protein: CASSLVPDSNQPQHF.

The chain carries TRBV5-1 and TRBJ1-1, with a tentative D call TRBD1 (5 bases). Trimming stripped 3 bases from V and 5 bases from J, with 14 bases between. In germline, CDR1 is SGHRS, CDR2 YFSETQ. This CDR3 spans 14 amino acids. The CDR3 reads CASSWGSQGTEAFF. As DNA, the CDR3 is TGCGCCAGCAGCTGGGGGTCGCAGGGAACTGAAGCTTTCTTT.